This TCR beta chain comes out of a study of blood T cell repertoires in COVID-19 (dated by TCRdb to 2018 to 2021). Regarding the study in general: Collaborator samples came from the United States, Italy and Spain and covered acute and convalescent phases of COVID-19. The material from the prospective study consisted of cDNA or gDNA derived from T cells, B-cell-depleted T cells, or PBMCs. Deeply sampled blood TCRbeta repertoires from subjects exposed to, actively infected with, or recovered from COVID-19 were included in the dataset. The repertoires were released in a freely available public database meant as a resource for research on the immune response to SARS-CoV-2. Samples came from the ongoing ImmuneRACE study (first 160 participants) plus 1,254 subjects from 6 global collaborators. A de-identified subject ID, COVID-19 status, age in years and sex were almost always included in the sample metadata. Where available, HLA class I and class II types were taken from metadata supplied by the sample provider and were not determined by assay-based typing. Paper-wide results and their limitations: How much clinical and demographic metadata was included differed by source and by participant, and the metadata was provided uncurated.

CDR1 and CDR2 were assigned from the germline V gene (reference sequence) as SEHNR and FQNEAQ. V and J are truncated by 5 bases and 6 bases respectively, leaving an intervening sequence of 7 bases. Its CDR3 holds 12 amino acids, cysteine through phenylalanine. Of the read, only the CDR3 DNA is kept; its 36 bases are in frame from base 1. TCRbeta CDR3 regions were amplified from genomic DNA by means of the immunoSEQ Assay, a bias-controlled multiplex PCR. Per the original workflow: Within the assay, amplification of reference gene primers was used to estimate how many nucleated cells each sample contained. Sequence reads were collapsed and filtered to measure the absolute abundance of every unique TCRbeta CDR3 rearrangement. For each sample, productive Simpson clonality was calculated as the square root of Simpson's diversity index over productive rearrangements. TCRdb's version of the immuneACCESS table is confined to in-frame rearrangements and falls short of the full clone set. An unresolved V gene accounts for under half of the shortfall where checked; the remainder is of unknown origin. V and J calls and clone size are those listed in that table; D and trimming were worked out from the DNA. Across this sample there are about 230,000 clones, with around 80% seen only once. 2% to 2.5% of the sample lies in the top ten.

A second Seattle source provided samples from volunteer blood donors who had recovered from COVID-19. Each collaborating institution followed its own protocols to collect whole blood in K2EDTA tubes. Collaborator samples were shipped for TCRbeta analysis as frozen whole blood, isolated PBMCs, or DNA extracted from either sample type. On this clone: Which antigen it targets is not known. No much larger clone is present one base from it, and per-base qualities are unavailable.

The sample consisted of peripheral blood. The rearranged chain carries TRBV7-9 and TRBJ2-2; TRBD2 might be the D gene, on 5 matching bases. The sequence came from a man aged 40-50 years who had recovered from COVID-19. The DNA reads TGTGCCAGCAGCCTGGACTCCGGGGAGCTGTTTTTT. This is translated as CASSLDSGELFF.